The sequence of this TCR beta chain was determined in a study of shared clonotypes between healthy human individuals. Assay: immunoSEQ multiplex PCR; the TCRdb copy retains only in-frame clones and omits some. The table lists approximately 460,000 clones, 70% to 80% of them singletons. The V gene's germline CDR1 is SGHRS and CDR2 YFSETQ. The CDR3 is 15 amino acids. Trimming stripped 2 bases from V and 1 base from J, with 12 bases between. This chain uses TRBV5-1 with TRBJ1-1; D is undetermined. The clonotype comes from a woman aged 40 to 50 in good health. Some clones in this sample may be carry-over from other donors' samples. The sequencing sample was made of PBMCs. The CDR3 spells CASSFITGSNTEAFF. CDR3 coding DNA: TGCGCCAGCAGCTTTATAACCGGGTCGAACACTGAAGCTTTCTTT.